This TCR beta chain was recovered during a study of blood T cell repertoires in COVID-19. About the study: The study drew acute and convalescent COVID-19 samples from the United States, Italy and Spain. In each case, the material was cDNA or gDNA derived from T cells, B-cell-depleted T cells, or PBMCs.

CDR3 length: 14 amino acids. V lost 0 bases to trimming and J lost 4 bases, with 7 bases between them. Germline V gene lookup returns CDR1 SGHTA and CDR2 FQGNSA. Original handling: It was from reference gene primer amplification that nucleated cell counts were estimated. Method: immunoSEQ multiplex PCR; TCRdb's copy keeps in-frame clones and lacks some. Clonal size and the V and J genes are those of that table, whereas D and trimming came from the DNA. The profile shows under 300,000 clones, roughly 90% of them singletons. The origin of this receptor is a man aged 50-59 years with acute or convalescent COVID-19. The sequencing input was peripheral blood. The chain couples TRBV7-2 to TRBJ2-1; possibly TRBD2 for D (5 bases). This CDR3 reads CASSLASAYNEQFF. The CDR3 coding sequence is TGTGCCAGCAGCTTAGCTAGCGCTTACAATGAGCAGTTCTTC.